Presented here are 19 T cell receptor beta chains from one specimen sequenced in a study of T cells in Graves' hyperthyroidism and ophthalmopathy. The investigators amplified TCR beta CDR3 regions from RNA transcripts. TCR CDR3 underwent first-round RT-PCR with the HTBI primer set. TCRdb called the multiplex PCR reads again in MiXCR, with one record for every CDR3 protein. The profile shows around 690,000 distinct CDR3 sequences, around 20% of them singletons. Input material: blood. These receptors were taken from a man under 40 with Graves' ophthalmopathy.

This clonotype was observed many times. The chain is built from TRBV20-1 and TRBJ1-2; unclear D gene. Looked up from germline, CDR1 is DFQATT and CDR2 is SNEGSKA (reference sequence). Trimming stripped 4 bases from V and 1 base from J, with 13 bases between. This CDR3 has 14 residues. The CDR3 protein is CSANDGGDNYGYTF. Written as DNA, the CDR3 is TGCAGTGCTAACGATGGCGGCGATAACTATGGCTACACCTTC.

This clonotype was recorded many times. The gene calls are TRBV30 and TRBJ1-1, with D hard to call. The CDR3 is 13 amino acids. CDR1 GTSNPN and CDR2 SVGIG come from the germline V gene (reference sequence). V was shortened by 0 bases and J by 1 base, with 6 bases between the two germline ends. The DNA for the CDR3 is TGTGCCTGGAGTGTATACAGGAACACTGAAGCTTTCTTT. It yields the protein CAWSVYRNTEAFF.

The chain carries TRBV7-9 and TRBJ1-1, with D perhaps matching TRBD1 (6 bases). Germline-derived CDR1 and CDR2 are SEHNR and FQNEAQ (reference sequence). Trimming stripped 5 bases from V and 11 bases from J, with 18 bases between. The CDR3 consists of 13 residues. CDR3 nucleotides: TGTGCCAGCAGCCCCGGGACAACCCCGGCGGCTTTCTTT. This codes for CASSPGTTPAAFF. Complete variable domain (other parts from reference TRBV7-9 and TRBJ1-1): DTGVSQNPRHKITKRGQNVTFRCDPISEHNRLYWYRQTLGQGPEFLTYFQNEAQLEKSRLLSDRFSAERPKGSFSTLEIQRTEQGDSAMYLCASSPGTTPAAFFGQGTRLTVV.

This clonotype was seen repeatedly, ten times or more. The chain carries TRBV30 and TRBJ1-5, with D unresolved. The CDR3 has 16 amino acids. V lost 3 bases and J lost 1, with 16 bases in between. The germline gives CDR1 GTSNPN, CDR2 SVGIG (reference sequence). The CDR3 coding sequence is TGTGCCTGGAGAGACCCTAGTGGGCAAAGCAATCAGCCCCAGCATTTT. This codes for CAWRDPSGQSNQPQHF.

This clonotype appeared a few times. Here the CDR3 reads CASSSQLSSYNEQFF. The CDR3 DNA reads as TGTGCCAGCAGTTCCCAGCTAAGCTCCTACAATGAGCAGTTCTTC. This chain joins TRBV27 and TRBJ2-1; D is unclear. Germline CDR1 reads MNHEY; CDR2 reads SMNVEV (reference sequence). There are 15 residues in the CDR3. V was trimmed by 4 bases and J by 0 bases, leaving 10 bases between them.

The J gene is TRBJ1-6, the V gene TRBV25-1; the match to TRBD1 covers 8 bases. Germline values: CDR1 MGHDK, CDR2 SYGVNS. V lost 2 bases and J lost 9; bases outside the gene matches: 3. This CDR3 has 14 residues. The CDR3 DNA follows: TGTGCCAGCAGTGAAGGACAGGGTGCTTCACCCCTCCACTTT. Translated: CASSEGQGASPLHF.

This clonotype was detected only a few times. This CDR3 reads CASSDQPSGSAPYDEQFF. The DNA of the CDR3 is TGTGCCAGCAGTGACCAACCCAGCGGGAGTGCTCCTTACGATGAGCAGTTCTTC. The chain couples TRBV6-1 to TRBJ2-1; 8 bases are shared with TRBD2. This CDR3 contains 18 residues. J lost 8 bases, V lost 3 bases, and 18 bases had no gene match. CDR1 MNHNS and CDR2 SASEGT come from the germline V gene.

To note about this clonotype: A read error may produce the germline difference seen at one junction end. The CDR3 sequence: CASSQAGLIYNEQFF. DNA of the CDR3: TGCGCCAGCAGCCAAGCGGGACTAATCTACAATGAGCAGTTCTTC. This chain joins TRBV11-1 and TRBJ2-1; 7 positions match TRBD2. This CDR3 is built from 15 residues. Germline-derived CDR1 and CDR2 are SGHAT and FQDESV (reference sequence).

This clonotype was recorded at least ten times. The chain employs TRBV11-2 and TRBJ2-2; the D gene is possibly TRBD2 (6 bases). Trimming stripped 2 bases from V and 6 bases from J, with 10 bases between. This CDR3 spans 14 amino acids. The germline V gene has CDR1 SGHAT and CDR2 FQNNGV. The CDR3 region is CASSLLRGSGELFF. The CDR3 nucleotides read TGTGCCAGCAGCTTATTGCGGGGCTCCGGGGAGCTGTTTTTT. Variable domain in full (rest from reference TRBV11-2 and TRBJ2-2): EAGVAQSPRYKIIEKRQSVAFWCNPISGHATLYWYQQILGQGPKLLIQFQNNGVVDDSQLPKDRFSAERLKGVDSTLKIQPAKLEDSAVYLCASSLLRGSGELFFGEGSRLTVL.

This chain joins TRBV6-2 or TRBV6-3 and TRBJ2-3; 12 nucleotides line up with TRBD2. Germline CDR1 reads MNHEY; CDR2 reads SVGEGT. CDR3 length: 18 residues. V dropped 2 bases and J dropped 0; count of bases not matched to a gene: 6. The chain's CDR3 is CASSYVLAGGWSTDTQYF. Here the CDR3 DNA reads TGTGCCAGCAGTTACGTACTAGCGGGAGGTTGGAGCACAGATACGCAGTATTTT.

This clonotype was observed many times. This rearrangement joins TRBV2 to TRBJ1-5, with a tentative D call TRBD1 (5 bases). Germline assignment: CDR1 SNHLY and CDR2 FYNNEI. This CDR3 has 13 amino acids. The V gene lost 6 bases and the J gene lost 3 bases, with 9 bases spanning the gap. The CDR3 DNA follows: TGTGCCAGCAGGGGGGGACCCAATCAGCCCCAGCATTTT. Translated: CASRGGPNQPQHF.

This clonotype appeared a few times. This chain uses TRBV6-2 or TRBV6-3 with TRBJ1-2; D possibly corresponds to TRBD1 (5 bases). Germline values: CDR1 MNHEY, CDR2 SVGEGT. V was cut by 4 bases and J by 6 bases, with 12 bases left in between. The CDR3 totals 13 residues. The CDR3 loop is CASSSRGADGYTF. The DNA for the CDR3 is TGTGCCAGCAGTTCCCGGGGCGCCGATGGCTACACCTTC.

This clonotype was recorded at least ten times. The chain uses TRBV28 and TRBJ1-1, with a weak D call TRBD1 (5 bases). Trimming removed 1 base from V and 7 bases from J, with 13 bases in between. CDR3 length: 14 residues. Germline V gives CDR1 MDHEN, CDR2 SYDVKM. The CDR3 reads CASSLSLGHHEAFF. The CDR3 DNA is TGTGCCAGCAGTTTATCCCTCGGACACCATGAAGCTTTCTTT.

The sample holds a few counts of this clonotype. This chain connects TRBV10-3 to TRBJ2-5, with 7 nucleotides matching TRBD1. There are 14 residues in the CDR3. V dropped 6 bases and J dropped 2; count of bases not matched to a gene: 6. Germline V lookup: CDR1 ENHRY, CDR2 SYGVKD. This CDR3 reads CAIRSGTDQETQYF. CDR3 bases: TGTGCCATCAGGTCCGGGACAGATCAAGAGACCCAGTACTTC.

This clonotype showed up just a few times. V is TRBV20-1 and J is TRBJ1-2, with 9 bases identical to TRBD1. This CDR3 contains 14 residues. Looked up from germline, CDR1 is DFQATT and CDR2 is SNEGSKA (reference sequence). Trimming cost V 5 bases and J 7 bases; bases outside gene matches: 11. The CDR3 is CSAGAPGQGGGYTF. The CDR3 nucleotides are TGCAGTGCTGGAGCCCCGGGACAGGGAGGTGGCTACACCTTC.

The chain recombines TRBV7-8 with TRBJ2-7; D unclear. Germline loops: CDR1 SGHVS, CDR2 FQNEAQ. V lost 5 bases, J lost 2 bases, and 16 bases lay in between. The CDR3 covers 15 residues. The DNA for the CDR3 is TGTGCCAGCAGCCGGACCAGCGACGGAACCTACGAGCAGTACTTC. It codes for CASSRTSDGTYEQYF.

This clonotype was seen many times. The chain uses TRBV19 and TRBJ1-1; D is ambiguous. This CDR3 comprises 13 residues. CDR1 and CDR2 (germline): LNHDA, SQIVND (reference sequence). Trimming cost V 7 bases and J 1 base, with 10 bases left between them. The CDR3 nucleotides are TGTGCCAGTAAGATTGGGCAGAACACTGAAGCTTTCTTT. It is translated as CASKIGQNTEAFF.

The chain employs TRBV10-1 and TRBJ2-3; tentatively, D is TRBD2 (5 bases). The CDR3 covers 16 residues. Germline V gene sequence: CDR1 WNHNN, CDR2 SYGVQD (reference sequence). Trimming took off 3 bases at V and 1 base at J, with 14 bases between the two ends. The CDR3 sequence: CASSDFGSSGTDTQYF. CDR3 sequence (DNA): TGCGCCAGCAGTGATTTTGGAAGTAGCGGCACAGATACGCAGTATTTT.

The CDR3 protein is CASSPGLPTDTQYF. DNA of the CDR3: TGTGCCAGCAGTCCGGGACTACCCACAGATACGCAGTATTTT. The V gene is TRBV28, the J gene TRBJ2-3, with TRBD2 identical over 7 bases. CDR3 size: 14 residues. CDR1 is MDHEN and CDR2 is SYDVKM in the germline V gene. Trimming took 5 bases from V and 2 from J; bases not matched to a gene: 4.